Included here is one T cell receptor beta chain sequence, with context. The PCR had 60 Vbeta and 13 Jbeta primers. Method: immunoSEQ multiplex PCR; TCRdb's copy keeps in-frame clones and lacks some. The sample shows about 190,000 clones, 87% of them seen only once. This specimen belongs to a study of cytomegalovirus exposure and HLA in healthy donors. Germline V CDR1 and CDR2: MGHRA, YSYEKL. Trimming cost V 0 bases and J 6 bases, with 15 bases left between them. The CDR3 has 15 amino acids. The TCR was taken from a man aged 25 to 45 in good health and CMV-seronegative. The sequencing sample was made of PBMCs. The V call is TRBV4-1, the J call TRBJ2-7; D gene ambiguous. The CDR3 sequence: CASSQDLESSGEQYF. The DNA of the CDR3 is TGCGCCAGCAGCCAAGACTTAGAATCCTCCGGCGAGCAGTACTTC.